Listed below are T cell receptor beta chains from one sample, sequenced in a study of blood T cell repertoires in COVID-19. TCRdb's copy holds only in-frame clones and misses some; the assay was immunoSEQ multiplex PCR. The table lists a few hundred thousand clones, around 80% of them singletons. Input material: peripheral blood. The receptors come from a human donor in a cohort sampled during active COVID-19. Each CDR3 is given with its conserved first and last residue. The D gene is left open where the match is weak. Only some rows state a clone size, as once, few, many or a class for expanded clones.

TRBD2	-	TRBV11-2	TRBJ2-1	CASSRRRASGSQYEQFF	TGTGCCAGCAGCCGGCGGCGTGCTAGCGGGAGTCAGTATGAGCAGTTCTTC
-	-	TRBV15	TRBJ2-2	CATSQGTGELFF	TGTGCCACCAGTCAGGGGACCGGGGAGCTGTTTTTT
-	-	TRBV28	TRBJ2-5	CASSLLWQGNSLISSETQYF	TGTGCCAGCAGTTTATTATGGCAGGGAAACTCCCTGATCTCCTCTGAGACCCAGTACTTC
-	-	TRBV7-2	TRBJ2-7	CASSLAASNRDYEQYF	TGTGCCAGCAGCTTAGCGGCCTCAAACAGGGATTACGAGCAGTACTTC
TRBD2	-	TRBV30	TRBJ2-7	CAWGKRDRYEQYF	TGTGCCTGGGGGAAGCGGGACCGCTACGAGCAGTACTTC
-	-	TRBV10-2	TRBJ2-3	CASSPGTTTDTQYF	TGCGCCAGCAGTCCCGGGACAACCACAGATACGCAGTATTTT
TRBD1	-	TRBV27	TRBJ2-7	CASSPRTGFTSYEQYF	TGTGCCAGCAGTCCCCGGACAGGGTTCACCTCCTACGAGCAGTACTTC
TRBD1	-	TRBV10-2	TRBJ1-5	CASSRYASGTGLSQPQHF	TGCGCCAGCAGTAGATACGCCTCCGGGACAGGGTTGAGTCAGCCCCAGCATTTT
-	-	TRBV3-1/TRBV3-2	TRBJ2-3	CASSQDLDFSTDTQYF	TGTGCCAGCAGCCAAGATCTAGACTTCAGCACAGATACGCAGTATTTT
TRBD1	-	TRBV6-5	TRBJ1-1	CASSYFPGGNTEAFF	TGTGCCAGCAGTTACTTCCCAGGGGGAAACACTGAAGCTTTCTTT
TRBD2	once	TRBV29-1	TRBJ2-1	CSVEASGSPYNEQFF	TGCAGCGTTGAGGCAAGCGGGAGTCCTTACAATGAGCAGTTCTTC
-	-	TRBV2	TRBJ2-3	CATLTAGWPSTDTQYF	TGTGCCACACTAACCGCAGGGTGGCCTAGCACAGATACGCAGTATTTT
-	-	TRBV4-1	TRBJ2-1	CATGQPSSYNEQFF	TGCGCCACCGGACAGCCAAGCTCCTACAATGAGCAGTTCTTC
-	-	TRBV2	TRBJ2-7	CASRRETSSYEQYF	TGTGCCAGCAGGAGGGAGACGAGCTCCTACGAGCAGTACTTC